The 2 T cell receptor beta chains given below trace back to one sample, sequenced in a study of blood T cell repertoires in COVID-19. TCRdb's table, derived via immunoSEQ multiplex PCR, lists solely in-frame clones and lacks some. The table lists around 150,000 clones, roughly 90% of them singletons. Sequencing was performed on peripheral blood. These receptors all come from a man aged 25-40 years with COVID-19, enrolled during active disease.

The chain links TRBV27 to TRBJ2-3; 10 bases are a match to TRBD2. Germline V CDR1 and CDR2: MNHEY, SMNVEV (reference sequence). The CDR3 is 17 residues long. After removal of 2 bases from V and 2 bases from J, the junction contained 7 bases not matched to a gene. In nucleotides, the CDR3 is TGTGCCAGCAGTTTAATCTCGAGCGGGGGGGCCACAGATACGCAGTATTTT. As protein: CASSLISSGGATDTQYF.

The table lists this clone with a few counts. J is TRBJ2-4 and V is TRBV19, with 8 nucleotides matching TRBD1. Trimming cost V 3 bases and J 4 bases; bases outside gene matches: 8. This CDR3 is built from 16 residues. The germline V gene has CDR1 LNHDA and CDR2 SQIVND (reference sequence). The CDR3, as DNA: TGTGCCAGTAGTATCCTCCAAGGGACAGGAAAAAACATTCAGTACTTC. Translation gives CASSILQGTGKNIQYF.